In this sample, the clone carrying this T cell receptor beta chain turned up many times. This specimen belongs to a study of T cells in Graves' hyperthyroidism and ophthalmopathy. Looking at the study overall: Initial diagnosis, before any treatment, was when peripheral blood was collected.

Amplified TCR beta CDR3 regions came from RNA transcripts. The HTBI primer set drove a first-round RT-PCR of the TCR CDR3. MiXCR, run by TCRdb on the multiplex PCR reads, gives a single entry per CDR3 protein. There are around 400,000 distinct CDR3 sequences in the sample; less than 20% occur only once, and 28% lies in the top ten. The germline gives CDR1 MNHEY, CDR2 SVGAGI. The CDR3 contains 15 residues. V was clipped by 0 bases and J by 3 bases, with 12 bases between them. The chain joins TRBV6-5 to TRBJ2-7; D may correspond to TRBD1 or TRBD2 (6 bases each). The source material was blood. The receptor was isolated from a woman between 18 and 30 years old with Graves' hyperthyroidism that later progressed to Graves' ophthalmopathy. The CDR3 sequence is CASSYSRGQSYEQYF. The CDR3 nucleotides are TGTGCCAGCAGTTACTCTCGGGGGCAGAGCTACGAGCAGTACTTC.